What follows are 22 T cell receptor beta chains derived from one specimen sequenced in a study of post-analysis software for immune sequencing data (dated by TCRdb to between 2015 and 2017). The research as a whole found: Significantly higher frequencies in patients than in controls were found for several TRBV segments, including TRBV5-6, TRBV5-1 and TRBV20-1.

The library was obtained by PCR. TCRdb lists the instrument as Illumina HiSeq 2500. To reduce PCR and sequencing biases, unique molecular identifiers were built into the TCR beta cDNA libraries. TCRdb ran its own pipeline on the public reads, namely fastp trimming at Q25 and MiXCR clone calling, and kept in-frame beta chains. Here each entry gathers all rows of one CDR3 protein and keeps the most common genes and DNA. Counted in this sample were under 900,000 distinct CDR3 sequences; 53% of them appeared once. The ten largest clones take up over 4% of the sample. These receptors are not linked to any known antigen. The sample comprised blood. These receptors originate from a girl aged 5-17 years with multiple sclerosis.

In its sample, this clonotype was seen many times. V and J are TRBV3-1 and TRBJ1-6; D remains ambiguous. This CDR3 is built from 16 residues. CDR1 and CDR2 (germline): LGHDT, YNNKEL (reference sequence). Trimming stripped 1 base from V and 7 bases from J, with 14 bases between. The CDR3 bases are TGTGCCAGCAGCCAAGGACTCGGACTGTCCAATTCACCCCTCCACTTT. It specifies CASSQGLGLSNSPLHF.

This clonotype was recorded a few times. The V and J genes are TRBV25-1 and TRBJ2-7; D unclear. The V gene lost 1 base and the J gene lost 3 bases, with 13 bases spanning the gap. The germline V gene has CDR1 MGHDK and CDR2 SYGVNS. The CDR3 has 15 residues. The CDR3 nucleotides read TGTGCCAGCAGTGAATCACGGCAAGGGTTCTACGAGCAGTACTTC. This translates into CASSESRQGFYEQYF.

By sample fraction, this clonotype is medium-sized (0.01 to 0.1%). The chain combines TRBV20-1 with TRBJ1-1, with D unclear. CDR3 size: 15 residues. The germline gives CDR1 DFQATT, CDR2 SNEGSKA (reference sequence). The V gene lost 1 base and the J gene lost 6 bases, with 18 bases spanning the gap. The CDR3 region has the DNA TGCAGTGCTAGAGCCTTTGGAACGGGAGACCCTGAAGCTTTCTTT. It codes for CSARAFGTGDPEAFF.

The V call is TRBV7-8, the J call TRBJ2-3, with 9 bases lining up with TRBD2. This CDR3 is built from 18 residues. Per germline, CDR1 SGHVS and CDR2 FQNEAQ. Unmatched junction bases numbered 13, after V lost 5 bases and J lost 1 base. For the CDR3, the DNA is TGTGCCAGCAGCGAATGGAAACTAGCGGGTACCGGCACAGATACGCAGTATTTT. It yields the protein CASSEWKLAGTGTDTQYF. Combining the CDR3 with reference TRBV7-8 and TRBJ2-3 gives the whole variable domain GAGVSQSPRYKVAKRGQDVALRCDPISGHVSLFWYQQALGQGPEFLTYFQNEAQLDKSGLPSDRFFAERPEGSVSTLKIQRTQQEDSAVYLCASSEWKLAGTGTDTQYFGPGTRLTVL.

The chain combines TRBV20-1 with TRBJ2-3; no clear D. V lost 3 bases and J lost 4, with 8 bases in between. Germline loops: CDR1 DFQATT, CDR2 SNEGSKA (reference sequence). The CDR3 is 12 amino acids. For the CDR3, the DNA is TGCAGTGCTAGGTCCTCACCAGATACGCAGTATTTT. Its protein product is CSARSSPDTQYF.

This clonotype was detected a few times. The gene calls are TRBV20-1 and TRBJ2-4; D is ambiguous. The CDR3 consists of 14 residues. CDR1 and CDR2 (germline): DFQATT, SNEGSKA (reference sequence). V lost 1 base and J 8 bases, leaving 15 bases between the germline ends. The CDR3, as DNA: TGCAGTGCTAGAGTAGTTGGGAAATCGGACATTCAGTACTTC. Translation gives CSARVVGKSDIQYF.

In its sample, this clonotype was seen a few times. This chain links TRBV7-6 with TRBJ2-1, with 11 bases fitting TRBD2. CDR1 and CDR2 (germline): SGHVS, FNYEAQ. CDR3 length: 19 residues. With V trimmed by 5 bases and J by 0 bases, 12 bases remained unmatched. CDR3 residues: CASSPQLAGGLSSYNEQFF. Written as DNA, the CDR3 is TGTGCCAGCAGCCCCCAATTAGCGGGAGGGCTGAGCTCCTACAATGAGCAGTTCTTC.

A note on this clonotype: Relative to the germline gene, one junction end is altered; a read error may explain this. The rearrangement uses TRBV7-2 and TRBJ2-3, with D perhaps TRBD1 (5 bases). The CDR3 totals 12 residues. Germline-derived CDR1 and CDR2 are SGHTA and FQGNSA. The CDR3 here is CASSLATGTQYF. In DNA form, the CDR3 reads TGTGCCAGCAGCTTAGCCACAGGTACGCAGTATTTT.

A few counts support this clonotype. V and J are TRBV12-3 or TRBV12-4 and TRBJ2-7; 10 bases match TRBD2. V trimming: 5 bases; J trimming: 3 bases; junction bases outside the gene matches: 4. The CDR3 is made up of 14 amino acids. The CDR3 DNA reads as TGTGCCAGCAGTAGCGGGAGGGCCGACTACGAGCAGTACTTC. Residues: CASSSGRADYEQYF.

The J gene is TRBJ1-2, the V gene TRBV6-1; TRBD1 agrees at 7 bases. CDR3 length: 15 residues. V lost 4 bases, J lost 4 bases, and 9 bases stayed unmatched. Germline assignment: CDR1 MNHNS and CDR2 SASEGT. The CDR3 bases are TGTGCCAGCAGTGGCGGAGGGGGCATTCCCTATGGCTACACCTTC. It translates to CASSGGGGIPYGYTF.

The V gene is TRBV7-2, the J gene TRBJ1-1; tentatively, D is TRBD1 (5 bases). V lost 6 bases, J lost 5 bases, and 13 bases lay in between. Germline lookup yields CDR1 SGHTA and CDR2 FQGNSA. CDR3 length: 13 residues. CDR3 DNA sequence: TGTGCCAGCAGTACCGGGACTGGTACTGAAGCTTTCTTT. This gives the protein CASSTGTGTEAFF.

The CDR3 DNA reads as TGTGCCAGTACTGTGGGCGCAGGTGAGCAGTTCTTC. This gives the protein CASTVGAGEQFF. The chain employs TRBV7-9 and TRBJ2-1; D is unresolved. Germline V CDR1 and CDR2: SEHNR, FQNEAQ (reference sequence). Trimming took 9 bases from V and 9 from J, leaving 15 bases between them. This CDR3 region has 12 residues.

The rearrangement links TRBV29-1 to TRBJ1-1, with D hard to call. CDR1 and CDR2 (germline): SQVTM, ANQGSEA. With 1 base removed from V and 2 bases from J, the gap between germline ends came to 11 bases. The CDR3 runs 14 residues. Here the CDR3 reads CSVEAQSFNTEAFF. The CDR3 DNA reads TGCAGCGTTGAAGCCCAAAGTTTTAACACTGAAGCTTTCTTT.

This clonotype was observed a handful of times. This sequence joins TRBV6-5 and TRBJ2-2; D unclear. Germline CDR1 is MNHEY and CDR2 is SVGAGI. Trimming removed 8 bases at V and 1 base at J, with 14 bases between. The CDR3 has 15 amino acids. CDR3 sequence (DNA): TGTGCCAGCGGAAGGACCCAGCTGAACACCGGGGAGCTGTTTTTT. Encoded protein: CASGRTQLNTGELFF.

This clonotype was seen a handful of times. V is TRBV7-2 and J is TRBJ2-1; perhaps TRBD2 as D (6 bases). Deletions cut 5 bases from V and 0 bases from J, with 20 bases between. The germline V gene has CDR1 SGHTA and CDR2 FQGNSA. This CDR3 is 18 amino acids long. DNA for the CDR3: TGTGCCAGCAGCGCAGACCCGCCGACTAGTTTCTCCTACAATGAGCAGTTCTTC. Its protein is CASSADPPTSFSYNEQFF.

The CDR3 here is CASSPQGGTSTDTQYF. CDR3 coding DNA: TGTGCCAGCAGCCCCCAGGGGGGGACTAGCACAGATACGCAGTATTTT. The chain carries TRBV7-3 and TRBJ2-3; D tentatively reads TRBD1 or TRBD2 (7 bases each). This CDR3 is built from 16 residues. Germline V CDR1 and CDR2: SGHTA, FQGTGA. V lost 5 bases, J lost 0 bases, and 15 bases lay in between.

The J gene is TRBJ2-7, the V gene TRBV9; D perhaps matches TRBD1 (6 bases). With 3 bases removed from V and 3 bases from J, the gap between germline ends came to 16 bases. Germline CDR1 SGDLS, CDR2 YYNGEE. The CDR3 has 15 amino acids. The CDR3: CASSGPKGEHYEQYF. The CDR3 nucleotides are TGTGCCAGCAGCGGACCCAAGGGGGAGCACTACGAGCAGTACTTC. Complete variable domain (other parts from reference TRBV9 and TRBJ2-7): DSGVTQTPKHLITATGQRVTLRCSPRSGDLSVYWYQQSLDQGLQFLIQYYNGEERAKGNILERFSAQQFPDLHSELNLSSLELGDSALYFCASSGPKGEHYEQYFGPGTRLTVT.

The CDR3: CASSAFPGGEDEQYF. CDR3 sequence (DNA): TGTGCCAGCAGTGCATTCCCAGGGGGAGAGGACGAGCAGTACTTC. This chain uses TRBV6-5 with TRBJ2-1, with 7 bases matching TRBD1. Gene TRBJ2-7 matches the end of the DNA better, so the J call may be wrong. CDR3 length: 15 residues. Germline V gene sequence: CDR1 MNHEY, CDR2 SVGAGI.

The chain's CDR3 is CASSLTRQGPRSGELFF. DNA for the CDR3: TGCGCCAGCAGCTTGACCCGACAGGGCCCTCGTTCCGGGGAGCTGTTTTTT. V gene TRBV5-1 combines with J gene TRBJ2-2; 7 bases are shared with TRBD1. Germline V gene lookup returns CDR1 SGHRS and CDR2 YFSETQ. The V gene end was trimmed by 1 base and the J gene end by 6 bases; junction bases not matched to a gene: 12. The CDR3 loop spans 17 amino acids.

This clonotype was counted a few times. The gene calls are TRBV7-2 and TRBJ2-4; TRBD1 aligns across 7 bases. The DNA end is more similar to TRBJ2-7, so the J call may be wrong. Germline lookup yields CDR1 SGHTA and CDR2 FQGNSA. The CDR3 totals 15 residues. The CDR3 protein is CASGVLDRDVYEQYF. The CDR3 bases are TGTGCCAGCGGCGTTTTAGACAGGGACGTCTACGAGCAGTACTTC.

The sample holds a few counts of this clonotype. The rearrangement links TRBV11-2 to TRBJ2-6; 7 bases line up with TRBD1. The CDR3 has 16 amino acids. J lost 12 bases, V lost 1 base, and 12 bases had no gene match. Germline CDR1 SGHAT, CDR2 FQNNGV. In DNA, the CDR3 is TGTGCCAGCAGCTTAGGACAGGGTCTCGGTGGTAGCGTCCTGACTTTC. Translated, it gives CASSLGQGLGGSVLTF.

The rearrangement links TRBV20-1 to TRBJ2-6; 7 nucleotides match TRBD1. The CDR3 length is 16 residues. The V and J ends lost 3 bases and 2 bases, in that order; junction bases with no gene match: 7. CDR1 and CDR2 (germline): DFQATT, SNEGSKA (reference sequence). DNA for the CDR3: TGCAGTGCTAGTCAGAGACAGGGCGCTGGGGCCAACGTCCTGACTTTC. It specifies CSASQRQGAGANVLTF.